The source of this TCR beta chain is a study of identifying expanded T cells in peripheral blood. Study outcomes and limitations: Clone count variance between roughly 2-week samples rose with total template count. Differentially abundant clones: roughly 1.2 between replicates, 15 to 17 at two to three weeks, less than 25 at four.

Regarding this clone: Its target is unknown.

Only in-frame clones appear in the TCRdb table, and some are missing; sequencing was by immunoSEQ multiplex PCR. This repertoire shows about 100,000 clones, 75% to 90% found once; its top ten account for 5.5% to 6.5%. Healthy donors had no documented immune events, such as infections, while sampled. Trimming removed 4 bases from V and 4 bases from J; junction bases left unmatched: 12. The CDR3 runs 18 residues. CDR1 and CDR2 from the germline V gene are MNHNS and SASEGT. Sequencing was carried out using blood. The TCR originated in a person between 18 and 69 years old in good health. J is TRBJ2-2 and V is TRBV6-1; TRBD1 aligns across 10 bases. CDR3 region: CASSGPGRGQGLTGELFF. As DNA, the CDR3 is TGTGCCAGCAGTGGACCCGGAAGGGGACAGGGGCTCACCGGGGAGCTGTTTTTT.